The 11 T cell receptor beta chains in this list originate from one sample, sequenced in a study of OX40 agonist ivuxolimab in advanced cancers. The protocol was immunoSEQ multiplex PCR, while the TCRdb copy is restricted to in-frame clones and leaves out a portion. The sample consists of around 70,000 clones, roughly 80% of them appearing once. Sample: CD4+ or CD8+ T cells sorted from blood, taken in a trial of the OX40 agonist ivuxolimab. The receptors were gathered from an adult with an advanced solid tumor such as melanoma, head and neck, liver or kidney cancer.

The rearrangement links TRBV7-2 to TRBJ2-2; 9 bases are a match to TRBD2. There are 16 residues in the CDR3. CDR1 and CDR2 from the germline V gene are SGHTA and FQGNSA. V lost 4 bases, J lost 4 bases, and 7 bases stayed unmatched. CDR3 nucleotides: TGTGCCAGCAGCTCAAGCACTAGCGGGTCCACCGGGGAGCTGTTTTTT. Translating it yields CASSSSTSGSTGELFF.

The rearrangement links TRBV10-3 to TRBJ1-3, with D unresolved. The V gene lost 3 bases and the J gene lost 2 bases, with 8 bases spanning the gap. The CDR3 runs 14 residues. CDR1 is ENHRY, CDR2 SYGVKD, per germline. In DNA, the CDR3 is TGTGCCATCAGTGACGGCGCTACTGGAAACACCATATATTTT. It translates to CAISDGATGNTIYF.

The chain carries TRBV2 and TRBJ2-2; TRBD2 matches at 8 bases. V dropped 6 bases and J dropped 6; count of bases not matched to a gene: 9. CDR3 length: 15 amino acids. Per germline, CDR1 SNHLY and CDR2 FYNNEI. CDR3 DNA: TGTGCCAGCAGGGCCACAGCGGGAGCGGCCGGGGAGCTGTTTTTT. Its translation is CASRATAGAAGELFF.

In nucleotides, the CDR3 is TGTGCCAGCACGACAGCGAACACTGAAGCTTTCTTT. Protein: CASTTANTEAFF. The chain joins TRBV18 to TRBJ1-1; D may be TRBD1 (5 bases). The CDR3 covers 12 residues. Trimming removed 8 bases at V and 1 base at J, with 8 bases between. In germline, CDR1 is KGHSH, CDR2 LQKENI. The full variable domain, in which reference TRBV18 and TRBJ1-1 provide the parts outside the CDR3, is NAGVMQNPRHLVRRRGQEARLRCSPMKGHSHVYWYRQLPEEGLKFMVYLQKENIIDESGMPKERFSAEFPKEGPSILRIQQVVRGDSAAYFCASTTANTEAFFGQGTRLTVV.

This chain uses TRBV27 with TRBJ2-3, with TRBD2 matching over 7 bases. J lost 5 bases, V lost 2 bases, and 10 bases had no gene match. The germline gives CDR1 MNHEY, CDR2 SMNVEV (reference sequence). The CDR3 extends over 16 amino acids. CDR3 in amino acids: CASSLPTFGGEDTQYF. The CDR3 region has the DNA TGTGCCAGCAGTTTACCCACCTTTGGGGGGGAAGATACGCAGTATTTT.

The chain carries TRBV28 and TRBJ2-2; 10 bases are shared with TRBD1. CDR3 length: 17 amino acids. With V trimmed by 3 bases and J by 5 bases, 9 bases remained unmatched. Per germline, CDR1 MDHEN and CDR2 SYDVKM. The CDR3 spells CASSLPPGQGLTGELFF. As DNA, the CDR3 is TGTGCCAGCAGTTTGCCACCGGGACAGGGGCTAACCGGGGAGCTGTTTTTT. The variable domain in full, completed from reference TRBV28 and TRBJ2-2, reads DVKVTQSSRYLVKRTGEKVFLECVQDMDHENMFWYRQDPGLGLRLIYFSYDVKMKEKGDIPEGYSVSREKKERFSLILESASTNQTSMYLCASSLPPGQGLTGELFFGEGSRLTVL.

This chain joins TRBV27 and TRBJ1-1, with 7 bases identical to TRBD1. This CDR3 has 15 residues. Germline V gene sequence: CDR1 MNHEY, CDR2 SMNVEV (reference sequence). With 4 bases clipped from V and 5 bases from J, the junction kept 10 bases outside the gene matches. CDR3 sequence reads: CASSSDRVGGTEAFF. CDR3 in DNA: TGTGCCAGCAGTTCCGACAGGGTTGGGGGGACTGAAGCTTTCTTT.

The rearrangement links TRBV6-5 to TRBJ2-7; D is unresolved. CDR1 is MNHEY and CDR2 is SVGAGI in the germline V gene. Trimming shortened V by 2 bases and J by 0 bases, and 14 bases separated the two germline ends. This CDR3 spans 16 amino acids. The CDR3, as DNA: TGTGCCAGCAGTTACAGACCAATTGGGGTCTCCTACGAGCAGTACTTC. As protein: CASSYRPIGVSYEQYF.

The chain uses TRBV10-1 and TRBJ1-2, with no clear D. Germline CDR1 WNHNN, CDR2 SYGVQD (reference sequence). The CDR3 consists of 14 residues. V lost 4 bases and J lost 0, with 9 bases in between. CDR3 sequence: CASSAMGTNYGYTF. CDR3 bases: TGCGCCAGCAGTGCGATGGGAACTAACTATGGCTACACCTTC.

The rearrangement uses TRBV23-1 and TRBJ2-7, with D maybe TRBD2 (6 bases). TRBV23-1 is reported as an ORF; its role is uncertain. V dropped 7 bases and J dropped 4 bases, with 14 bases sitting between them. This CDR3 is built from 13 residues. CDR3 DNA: TGCGCCAGCATCGGACCAGGAGGGTACGAGCAGTACTTC. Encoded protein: CASIGPGGYEQYF.

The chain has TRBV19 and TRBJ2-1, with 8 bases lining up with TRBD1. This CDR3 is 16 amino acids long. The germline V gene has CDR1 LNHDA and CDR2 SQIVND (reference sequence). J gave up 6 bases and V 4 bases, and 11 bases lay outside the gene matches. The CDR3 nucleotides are TGTGCCAGTAGTACCTGGGGACAGGATAGGGCCAATGAGCAGTTCTTC. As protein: CASSTWGQDRANEQFF.